This entry lists 22 T cell receptor beta chains sequenced from one sample in a study of cytomegalovirus exposure and HLA in healthy donors. Amplification used 60 Vbeta primers and 13 Jbeta primers. Libraries were prepared by immunoSEQ multiplex PCR; TCRdb keeps only in-frame clonotypes and omits some of them. The profile shows roughly 190,000 clones, around 79% of them singletons. Sequenced sample: PBMCs. The receptors originated from a woman aged 18-30 years in good health and CMV-seronegative.

The J gene is TRBJ2-7, the V gene TRBV9; possible D gene TRBD2, 6 bases. Trimming shortened V by 3 bases and J by 6 bases, and 7 bases separated the two germline ends. The CDR3 is 11 amino acids. Germline values: CDR1 SGDLS, CDR2 YYNGEE. For the CDR3, the DNA is TGTGCCAGCAGCGGTAGCGGCGAGCAGTACTTC. Translating gives CASSGSGEQYF.

V and J are TRBV2 and TRBJ1-4; 10 bases match TRBD1. V trimming: 6 bases; J trimming: 8 bases; junction bases outside the gene matches: 6. CDR1 and CDR2 from the germline V gene are SNHLY and FYNNEI. The CDR3 is 14 amino acids. CDR3 in amino acids: CASSDGQGGEKLFF. CDR3 DNA sequence: TGTGCCAGCAGCGACGGACAGGGGGGCGAAAAACTGTTTTTT.

This clone was seen more than once but under ten times. The CDR3 spells CASSSGDRSSYNEQFF. The CDR3 nucleotides are TGTGCCAGCAGCTCGGGCGACAGGAGCTCCTACAATGAGCAGTTCTTC. This rearrangement joins TRBV5-5 to TRBJ2-1, with a tentative D call TRBD1 (6 bases). The ends were cut back, 3 bases at V and 0 bases at J, with 13 bases in the middle. CDR1 is SGHKS and CDR2 is YYEKEE in the germline V gene (reference sequence). CDR3 length: 16 residues.

The rearrangement links TRBV2 to TRBJ2-7, with D perhaps matching TRBD1 (6 bases). Germline values: CDR1 SNHLY, CDR2 FYNNEI. CDR3 length equals 15 residues. Trimming shortened V by 3 bases and J by 1 base, and 13 bases separated the two germline ends. CDR3 region: CASSEAGVGSYEQYF. In DNA form, the CDR3 reads TGTGCCAGCAGTGAGGCAGGGGTCGGTTCCTACGAGCAGTACTTC.

The rearrangement links TRBV2 to TRBJ1-4; 11 bases align to TRBD1. Germline CDR1 SNHLY, CDR2 FYNNEI. CDR3 size: 14 residues. The V and J ends lost 7 bases and 7 bases, in that order; junction bases with no gene match: 5. CDR3 bases: TGTGCCAGCAAAGCGGGGACAGGGGGTGAAAAACTGTTTTTT. Its protein is CASKAGTGGEKLFF.

The rearrangement links TRBV19 to TRBJ2-5, with 9 bases aligning to TRBD2. Unmatched junction bases numbered 6, after V lost 4 bases and J lost 0 bases. Germline V CDR1 and CDR2: LNHDA, SQIVND (reference sequence). CDR3 size: 16 residues. DNA of the CDR3: TGTGCCAGTAGTAGCCCTAGCGGGGCCAACCAAGAGACCCAGTACTTC. This translates into CASSSPSGANQETQYF. Full variable domain (rest looked up from reference TRBV19 and TRBJ2-5): DGGITQSPKYLFRKEGQNVTLSCEQNLNHDAMYWYRQDPGQGLRLIYYSQIVNDFQKGDIAEGYSVSREKKESFPLTVTSAQKNPTAFYLCASSSPSGANQETQYFGPGTRLLVL.

V is TRBV5-1 and J is TRBJ2-1; the D gene is possibly TRBD2 (6 bases). CDR1 and CDR2 (germline): SGHRS, YFSETQ. V lost 6 bases, J lost 2 bases, and 15 bases lay in between. This CDR3 is 15 amino acids long. CDR3 residues: CASIPGEDTYNEQFF. The CDR3 DNA follows: TGCGCCAGCATCCCCGGGGAGGACACCTACAATGAGCAGTTCTTC.

V gene TRBV21-1 combines with J gene TRBJ2-7; whether TRBD2, the table's D call, matches the DNA was not checked. TRBV21-1 is classified as a pseudogene. The CDR3 consists of 15 residues. DNA for the CDR3: TGTGCCAGCAGCAAGTGCTGCGGGAGTGGCTACGAGCAGTACTTC. This encodes CASSKCCGSGYEQYF.

This clone was counted only a few times. The CDR3 bases are TGTGCTAGTGGCACGGGACAGGCGGGAGGAAACACCATATATTTT. Translated: CASGTGQAGGNTIYF. V is TRBV12-5 and J is TRBJ1-3, with 8 bases lining up with TRBD1. This CDR3 comprises 15 residues. CDR1 and CDR2 from the germline V gene are LGHNT and FRNRAP. V lost 6 bases and J lost 4; bases outside the gene matches: 8.

This chain connects TRBV6-1 to TRBJ2-3; D call uncertain. The germline V gene encodes CDR1 MNHNS and CDR2 SASEGT. The CDR3 runs to 15 residues. Trimming pared 6 bases from V and 4 bases from J, leaving 17 bases between. The CDR3 sequence is CASRDQRNRADTQYF. In DNA form, the CDR3 reads TGTGCCAGCAGGGATCAGAGGAATCGGGCAGATACGCAGTATTTT.

The chain is built from TRBV15 and TRBJ1-2, with TRBD1 identical over 8 bases. The germline gives CDR1 LNHNV, CDR2 YYDKDF (reference sequence). With 0 bases clipped from V and 1 base from J, the junction kept 4 bases outside the gene matches. This CDR3 region has 16 residues. CDR3 in amino acids: CATSRDRTGGNYGYTF. CDR3 bases: TGTGCCACCAGCAGAGATAGAACAGGGGGTAACTATGGCTACACCTTC.

This chain links TRBV2 with TRBJ2-1; the match to TRBD2 covers 9 bases. The CDR3 contains 14 residues. J was trimmed by 7 bases and V by 5 bases; bases with no gene match: 6. Germline V gene data show CDR1 as SNHLY and CDR2 as FYNNEI. The CDR3 bases are TGTGCCAGCAGTACTGGGCTAGCGGGGAATGAGCAGTTCTTC. Translated, it gives CASSTGLAGNEQFF. The whole variable domain, filled in from reference TRBV2 and TRBJ2-1, reads EPEVTQTPSHQVTQMGQEVILRCVPISNHLYFYWYRQILGQKVEFLVSFYNNEISEKSEIFDDQFSVERPDGSNFTLKIRSTKLEDSAMYFCASSTGLAGNEQFFGPGTRLTVL.

The chain joins TRBV5-1 to TRBJ2-7; D possibly corresponds to TRBD1 (6 bases). Trimming left V 0 bases short and J 0 bases short, with 10 bases between. Germline V gene lookup returns CDR1 SGHRS and CDR2 YFSETQ. The CDR3 length is 15 residues. The CDR3 region is CASSLGVRGSYEQYF. In DNA form, the CDR3 reads TGCGCCAGCAGCTTGGGTGTCAGGGGCTCCTACGAGCAGTACTTC.

The rearrangement links TRBV9 to TRBJ1-5; possibly TRBD1 for D (6 bases). Per the germline V gene, CDR1 is SGDLS and CDR2 is YYNGEE. The V and J ends lost 4 bases and 3 bases respectively, with 11 bases between them. The CDR3 consists of 14 residues. The CDR3 DNA reads TGTGCCAGCAGCCCCACAGGGTACAATCAGCCCCAGCATTTT. This encodes CASSPTGYNQPQHF.

The chain carries TRBV5-1 and TRBJ1-1; tentative D call: TRBD1 (6 bases). V shed 0 bases and J shed 4 bases, with 19 bases lying between them. The CDR3 runs to 17 residues. CDR1 is SGHRS, CDR2 YFSETQ, per germline. CDR3 coding DNA: TGCGCCAGCAGCTTGGCTAAAGAGGGCAGGGGTCTCACTGAAGCTTTCTTT. This codes for CASSLAKEGRGLTEAFF. Supplemented by reference TRBV5-1 and TRBJ1-1, the full variable domain reads KAGVTQTPRYLIKTRGQQVTLSCSPISGHRSVSWYQQTPGQGLQFLFEYFSETQRNKGNFPGRFSGRQFSNSRSEMNVSTLELGDSALYLCASSLAKEGRGLTEAFFGQGTRLTVV.

The rearrangement links TRBV6-1 to TRBJ2-2, with 8 bases identical to TRBD2. Germline V gene data show CDR1 as MNHNS and CDR2 as SASEGT. This CDR3 has 14 residues. Unmatched junction bases numbered 11, after V lost 9 bases and J lost 8 bases. The CDR3 nucleotides read TGTGCCAGTAGCCATAGCGGGGAGGTAGGGGAGCTGTTTTTT. Its translation is CASSHSGEVGELFF.

This sequence joins TRBV25-1 and TRBJ2-4; 8 bases match TRBD2. Looked up from germline, CDR1 is MGHDK and CDR2 is SYGVNS. The CDR3 spans 15 residues. Germline trimming cut 2 bases from V and 7 bases from J; bases unmatched to any gene: 7. CDR3 in DNA: TGTGCCAGCAGTGAAGTTGGAGCGGGAGTGAACATTCAGTACTTC. Amino acids: CASSEVGAGVNIQYF.

The chain couples TRBV29-1 to TRBJ1-1, with TRBD1 identical over 11 bases. Per the germline V gene, CDR1 is SQVTM and CDR2 is ANQGSEA. The CDR3 extends over 15 amino acids. V shed 6 bases, J shed 8 bases, and the junction held 14 bases outside the gene matches. CDR3 DNA: TGCAGCGTCCGGGGACAGGGGGAGTCCGCAAGGGAAGCTTTCTTT. Protein product: CSVRGQGESAREAFF. The complete variable domain, with remaining parts taken from reference TRBV29-1 and TRBJ1-1, reads SAVISQKPSRDICQRGTSLTIQCQVDSQVTMMFWYRQQPGQSLTLIATANQGSEATYESGFVIDKFPISRPNLTFSTLTVSNMSPEDSSIYLCSVRGQGESAREAFFGQGTRLTVV.

This chain links TRBV4-3 with TRBJ2-2, with a tentative D call TRBD2 (6 bases). The CDR3 is 17 amino acids. V was pared by 1 base and J by 5 bases, with 17 bases between. Germline V CDR1 and CDR2: LGHNA, YSLEER. Here the CDR3 reads CASSQGVGSGLTGELFF. The CDR3 DNA sequence: TGCGCCAGCAGCCAAGGAGTTGGTTCAGGACTAACCGGGGAGCTGTTTTTT.

This clone has a handful of counts. A junction boundary mismatches the germline segment, possibly from a read error. This chain joins TRBV7-9 and TRBJ1-2; D unresolved. The CDR3 runs to 12 residues. In germline, CDR1 is SEHNR, CDR2 FQNEAQ (reference sequence). CDR3 residues: CSSSLGGNGYTF. Here the CDR3 DNA reads TGTTCCAGCAGCTTAGGAGGGAATGGCTACACCTTC.

The V gene is TRBV5-6, the J gene TRBJ2-7; D gene ambiguous. Germline V gene data show CDR1 as SGHDT and CDR2 as YYEEEE. The germline V and J ends were trimmed by 2 bases and 7 bases, with 7 bases remaining between them. The CDR3 extends over 11 amino acids. CDR3 bases: TGTGCCAGCAGCTTCGCGAGGGAGCAGTACTTC. This gives the protein CASSFAREQYF.

The chain is built from TRBV28 and TRBJ1-1, with D perhaps TRBD1 (6 bases). The CDR3 runs to 15 residues. The V and J ends lost 2 bases and 1 base respectively, with 11 bases between them. Germline loops: CDR1 MDHEN, CDR2 SYDVKM. The CDR3 reads CASSLRTVPNTEAFF. The CDR3 DNA reads TGTGCCAGCAGTTTACGGACAGTTCCGAACACTGAAGCTTTCTTT.